Following are 29 T cell receptor beta chains from one sample sequenced in a study of glioma-infiltrating T cells after dendritic cell vaccination. The time point: after dendritic cell vaccination, including at tumor progression/relapse. Produced via immunoSEQ multiplex PCR; TCRdb's table is partial and in-frame only. The sample shows approximately 91,000 clones, approximately 80% of them seen only once. Sequencing was performed on blood, taken after dendritic cell vaccination. The source of these receptors is a human donor with glioblastoma.

The CDR3 reads CASSPSNEQFF. The CDR3 region has the DNA TGTGCCAGCAGTCCCTCCAATGAGCAGTTCTTC. This chain links TRBV25-1 with TRBJ2-1; D is unclear. Germline values: CDR1 MGHDK, CDR2 SYGVNS. This CDR3 comprises 11 residues. V was shortened by 5 bases and J by 6 bases, with 5 bases between the two germline ends.

This clone was recorded once. The chain is built from TRBV9 and TRBJ1-2; 9 bases map to TRBD1. V was clipped by 7 bases and J by 5 bases; unmatched bases: 9. The CDR3 loop spans 14 amino acids. Germline assignment: CDR1 SGDLS and CDR2 YYNGEE. CDR3 sequence reads: CASSPQGQGYGYTF. In DNA, the CDR3 is TGTGCCAGCTCTCCCCAGGGACAGGGATATGGCTACACCTTC.

The rearrangement uses TRBV29-1 and TRBJ1-1; D might be TRBD1 (5 bases). The length of the CDR3 is 14 residues. CDR1 and CDR2 (germline): SQVTM, ANQGSEA. Trimming removed 4 bases at V and 0 bases at J, with 12 bases between. CDR3 residues: CSVAQGWLNTEAFF. The DNA for the CDR3 is TGCAGCGTTGCCCAGGGATGGTTGAACACTGAAGCTTTCTTT.

V usage is TRBV29-1 and J usage is TRBJ2-2; a possible D gene is TRBD1 (6 bases). Trimming took 5 bases from V and 0 from J, leaving 13 bases between them. CDR1 and CDR2 from the germline V gene are SQVTM and ANQGSEA. The CDR3 sequence is 15 residues long. The CDR3 DNA sequence: TGCAGCGTTCTACAGGGTAGTGCGAACACCGGGGAGCTGTTTTTT. It translates to CSVLQGSANTGELFF.

This clone came up a few times. The rearrangement links TRBV5-1 to TRBJ2-5; D is uncertain. This CDR3 is 14 amino acids long. CDR1 SGHRS and CDR2 YFSETQ come from the germline V gene. V was cut by 1 base and J by 5 bases, with 12 bases left in between. The CDR3 nucleotides are TGCGCCAGCAGCTTGTGGTACAGCCAGGAGACCCAGTACTTC. The encoded protein is CASSLWYSQETQYF.

The V call is TRBV19, the J call TRBJ2-7; 12 bases map to TRBD2. The J segment lost 5 bases and the V segment lost 5 bases, leaving 7 bases of the junction unmatched. This CDR3 has 15 amino acids. Germline CDR1 and CDR2: LNHDA and SQIVND (reference sequence). CDR3 residues: CASSATSGSVNEQYV. As DNA, the CDR3 is TGTGCCAGTAGTGCGACTAGCGGGAGTGTCAACGAGCAGTACGTC.

This clone was detected only once. This chain links TRBV10-1 with TRBJ1-1; D uncertain. Trimming stripped 3 bases from V and 2 bases from J, with 7 bases between. CDR3 length equals 13 residues. Germline lookup yields CDR1 WNHNN and CDR2 SYGVQD (reference sequence). The CDR3 sequence: CASSEQKNTEAFF. CDR3 DNA: TGCGCCAGCAGTGAACAGAAAAACACTGAAGCTTTCTTT.

This clone was seen more than once but under ten times. The genes are TRBV6-5 and TRBJ2-7; the D gene is possibly TRBD1 (6 bases). CDR1 and CDR2 from the germline V gene are MNHEY and SVGAGI. The CDR3 spans 14 residues. V shed 6 bases and J shed 3 bases, with 15 bases lying between them. CDR3 coding DNA: TGTGCCAGCAGAGGGGGTTGGGCGGGCTACGAGCAGTACGTC. Encoded protein: CASRGGWAGYEQYV.

V is TRBV27 and J is TRBJ2-3; the match to TRBD1 covers 9 bases. J was trimmed by 8 bases and V by 6 bases; bases with no gene match: 18. This CDR3 contains 17 residues. Looked up from germline, CDR1 is MNHEY and CDR2 is SMNVEV (reference sequence). DNA of the CDR3: TGTGCCAGCAGCCAACCTGGGACAGGGCTTTCCTTCGGTACGCAGTATTTT. It is translated as CASSQPGTGLSFGTQYF.

Worth noting for this clone: The sample has other DNA sequences that encode this CDR3 too. The chain carries TRBV7-9 and TRBJ1-5; unclear D gene. Germline V CDR1 and CDR2: SEHNR, FQNEAQ (reference sequence). This CDR3 contains 14 residues. The V gene lost 0 bases and the J gene lost 4 bases, with 7 bases spanning the gap. The CDR3 sequence is CASSLANSNQPQHF. CDR3 DNA: TGTGCCAGCAGCTTAGCAAACTCGAATCAGCCCCAGCATTTT.

The chain carries TRBV6-6 and TRBJ1-1; D perhaps matches TRBD1 (6 bases). CDR1 MNHNY and CDR2 SVGAGI come from the germline V gene (reference sequence). This CDR3 comprises 14 residues. With 6 bases removed from V and 7 bases from J, the gap between germline ends came to 18 bases. CDR3 in DNA: TGTGCCAGCAGCGCCCCTACGACAGGAGGTGAAGCTTTCTTT. It encodes CASSAPTTGGEAFF.

This chain connects TRBV11-2 to TRBJ2-1; D possibly corresponds to TRBD1 (5 bases). The germline V gene has CDR1 SGHAT and CDR2 FQNNGV. The CDR3 sequence is 14 residues long. V was clipped by 1 base and J by 5 bases, with 9 bases between them. CDR3 residues: CASSLGQPDNEQFF. The CDR3 DNA reads as TGTGCCAGCAGCTTAGGACAGCCGGACAATGAGCAGTTCTTC.

V and J are TRBV7-3 and TRBJ1-2; the match to TRBD1 covers 7 bases. There are 19 residues in the CDR3. Looked up from germline, CDR1 is SGHTA and CDR2 is FQGTGA. Unmatched junction bases numbered 15, after V lost 2 bases and J lost 0 bases. CDR3 protein: CASSLYPPGQGEANYGYTF. The CDR3 DNA reads TGTGCCAGCAGCTTATATCCGCCAGGGCAGGGGGAAGCTAACTATGGCTACACCTTC.

V is TRBV7-8 and J is TRBJ2-7, with D unresolved. V was cut by 5 bases and J by 2 bases, with 10 bases left in between. CDR3 length equals 13 residues. Per the germline V gene, CDR1 is SGHVS and CDR2 is FQNEAQ. This chain's CDR3 is CASSRPWPYEQYF. CDR3 DNA: TGTGCCAGCAGCCGCCCCTGGCCCTACGAGCAGTACTTC.

The chain is built from TRBV19 and TRBJ1-3; unclear D gene. From germline, CDR1 is LNHDA and CDR2 SQIVND (reference sequence). The CDR3 is 12 amino acids. The ends were cut back, 5 bases at V and 4 bases at J, with 6 bases in the middle. CDR3 nucleotide sequence: TGTGCCAGTAGTGGGCAGGGAAACACCATATATTTT. Translation: CASSGQGNTIYF.

The CDR3 here is CASSVELGANTEAFF. For the CDR3, the DNA is TGTGCCAGCAGCGTAGAATTGGGGGCGAACACTGAAGCTTTCTTT. The chain combines TRBV9 with TRBJ1-1; TRBD1 might be the D (6 bases). The V and J ends lost 0 bases and 1 base respectively, with 10 bases between them. The CDR3 loop spans 15 amino acids. From germline, CDR1 is SGDLS and CDR2 YYNGEE.

V usage is TRBV2 and J usage is TRBJ1-5, with TRBD1 as a possible D gene (6 bases). The germline V gene has CDR1 SNHLY and CDR2 FYNNEI. The CDR3 covers 17 residues. V lost 0 bases and J 4 bases, leaving 16 bases between the germline ends. CDR3 protein: CASSEALRTAANQPQHF. DNA for the CDR3: TGTGCCAGCAGTGAAGCGCTTCGGACAGCAGCTAATCAGCCCCAGCATTTT.

The J gene is TRBJ2-3, the V gene TRBV28, with 12 bases that match TRBD1. V lost 1 base and J lost 7; bases outside the gene matches: 6. CDR1 is MDHEN and CDR2 is SYDVKM in the germline V gene. The length of the CDR3 is 16 residues. CDR3 coding DNA: TGTGCCAGCAGTTTATCTCCGGGACAGGGGGCGAATACGCAGTATTTT. Its protein product is CASSLSPGQGANTQYF.

V is TRBV11-1 and J is TRBJ2-1; 7 bases map to TRBD1. With V trimmed by 1 base and J by 0 bases, 0 bases remained unmatched. The CDR3 extends over 15 amino acids. Per germline, CDR1 SGHAT and CDR2 FQDESV (reference sequence). For the CDR3, the DNA is TGTGCCAGCAGCTTAGGACAGGGCTCCTACAATGAGCAGTTCTTC. This sequence encodes CASSLGQGSYNEQFF.

This clone was found once. The V gene is TRBV9, the J gene TRBJ1-1; D is perhaps TRBD1 (6 bases). The CDR3 spans 17 residues. Per germline, CDR1 SGDLS and CDR2 YYNGEE. V was clipped by 4 bases and J by 3 bases, with 22 bases between them. The CDR3 sequence: CASSLEKGGVGHTEAFF. The CDR3 DNA follows: TGTGCCAGCAGCTTAGAGAAGGGGGGGGTCGGGCACACTGAAGCTTTCTTT.

J is TRBJ2-1 and V is TRBV11-2; the D gene is possibly TRBD2 (6 bases). Germline CDR1 SGHAT, CDR2 FQNNGV. This CDR3 has 11 residues. V was cut by 0 bases and J by 12 bases, with 6 bases left in between. CDR3 coding DNA: TGTGCCAGCAGCTTAGATAGCGGGCAGTTCTTC. Translating gives CASSLDSGQFF.

The chain recombines TRBV29-1 with TRBJ2-4, with D tentatively TRBD2 (5 bases). V lost 7 bases and J lost 7, with 17 bases in between. The CDR3 covers 13 residues. CDR1 and CDR2 from the germline V gene are SQVTM and ANQGSEA. Here the CDR3 reads CSARTYTGNIQYF. The CDR3 nucleotides are TGCAGCGCGAGGACCTACACGGGGAACATTCAGTACTTC.

The chain's CDR3 is CATSSPNRGLGEGYTF. As DNA, the CDR3 is TGTGCCACCAGCAGCCCAAACAGGGGCCTAGGGGAAGGCTACACCTTC. This chain connects TRBV15 to TRBJ1-2; the match to TRBD1 covers 7 bases. The CDR3 sequence is 16 residues long. After removal of 3 bases from V and 8 bases from J, the junction contained 15 bases not matched to a gene. The V gene's germline CDR1 is LNHNV and CDR2 YYDKDF (reference sequence). The full variable domain, its missing parts supplied by reference TRBV15 and TRBJ1-2, is DAMVIQNPRYQVTQFGKPVTLSCSQTLNHNVMYWYQQKSSQAPKLLFHYYDKDFNNEADTPDNFQSRRPNTSFCFLDIRSPGLGDTAMYLCATSSPNRGLGEGYTFGSGTRLTVV.

The count of this clone is one. This chain joins TRBV7-9 and TRBJ1-2; 7 bases agree with TRBD1. Germline CDR1 SEHNR, CDR2 FQNEAQ (reference sequence). Trimming took 4 bases from V and 2 from J; bases not matched to a gene: 4. This CDR3 has 14 residues. Written as DNA, the CDR3 is TGTGCCAGCAGCTCGACAGGGCGAAACTATGGCTACACCTTC. It is translated as CASSSTGRNYGYTF.

The chain uses TRBV7-2 and TRBJ2-1; TRBD2 matches 10 bases. CDR1 and CDR2 from the germline V gene are SGHTA and FQGNSA. The CDR3 spans 17 residues. Trimming at V came to 2 bases and at J to 3 bases, leaving 7 bases not matched to a gene. In DNA, the CDR3 is TGTGCCAGCAGCTTATGGCACCGGACTAGCGGCTACAATGAGCAGTTCTTC. Its translation: CASSLWHRTSGYNEQFF.

V gene TRBV10-3 combines with J gene TRBJ1-2; 9 positions match TRBD1. This CDR3 has 13 residues. V shed 4 bases and J 8 bases; nucleotides not matched to a gene: 5. Germline CDR1 and CDR2: ENHRY and SYGVKD. The CDR3 here is CAISGGQGRGYTF. The CDR3 nucleotides read TGTGCCATCAGTGGGGGACAGGGAAGGGGCTACACCTTC.

This clone was seen once. The rearrangement joins TRBV2 to TRBJ1-1; 7 nucleotides align to TRBD1. Germline CDR1 SNHLY, CDR2 FYNNEI. The CDR3 totals 13 residues. Losses at the gene ends were 10 bases for V and 0 bases for J; bases not matched to a gene: 5. This CDR3 reads CATQGGLNTEAFF. The CDR3 coding sequence is TGTGCCACCCAGGGGGGCCTGAACACTGAAGCTTTCTTT.

The chain is built from TRBV5-6 and TRBJ2-2, with D possibly matching TRBD2 (5 bases). Trimming shortened V by 4 bases and J by 3 bases, and 19 bases separated the two germline ends. The CDR3 spans 17 residues. Germline V gene lookup returns CDR1 SGHDT and CDR2 YYEEEE. The CDR3 DNA reads TGTGCCAGCAGCGTGATGGTTAGCCCCGGGGACACCGGGGAGCTGTTTTTT. It encodes CASSVMVSPGDTGELFF.

This clone was recorded a few times. The chain uses TRBV7-3 and TRBJ2-5, with D perhaps matching TRBD2 (7 bases). The CDR3 extends over 16 amino acids. The germline CDR1 and CDR2 sequences are SGHTA and FQGTGA. V was shortened by 2 bases and J by 1 base, with 14 bases between the two germline ends. This chain's CDR3 is CASSLFGGGAQETQYF. CDR3 in DNA: TGTGCCAGCAGCTTATTCGGTGGGGGGGCCCAAGAGACCCAGTACTTC. Full variable domain (rest looked up from reference TRBV7-3 and TRBJ2-5): GAGVSQTPSNKVTEKGKYVELRCDPISGHTALYWYRQSLGQGPEFLIYFQGTGAADDSGLPNDRFFAVRPEGSVSTLKIQRTERGDSAVYLCASSLFGGGAQETQYFGPGTRLLVL.